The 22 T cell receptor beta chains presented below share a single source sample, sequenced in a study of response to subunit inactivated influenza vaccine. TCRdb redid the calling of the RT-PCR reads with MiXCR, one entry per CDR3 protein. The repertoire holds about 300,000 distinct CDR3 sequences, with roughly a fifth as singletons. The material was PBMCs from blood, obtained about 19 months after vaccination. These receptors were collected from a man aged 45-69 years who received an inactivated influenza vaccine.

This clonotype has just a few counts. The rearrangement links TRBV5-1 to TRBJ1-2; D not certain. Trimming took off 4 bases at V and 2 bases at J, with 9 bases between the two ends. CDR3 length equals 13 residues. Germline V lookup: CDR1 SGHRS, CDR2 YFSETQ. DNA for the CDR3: TGCGCCAGCAGCCCTTACCCAAACTATGGCTACACCTTC. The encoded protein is CASSPYPNYGYTF.

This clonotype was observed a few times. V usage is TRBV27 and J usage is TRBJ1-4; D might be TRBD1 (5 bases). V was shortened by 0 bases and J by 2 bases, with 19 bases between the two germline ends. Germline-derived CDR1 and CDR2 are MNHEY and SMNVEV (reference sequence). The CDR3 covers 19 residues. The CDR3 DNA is TGTGCCAGCAGTTTATCGGTACCGGGACTAAGGTCGACTAATGAAAAACTGTTTTTT. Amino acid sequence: CASSLSVPGLRSTNEKLFF.

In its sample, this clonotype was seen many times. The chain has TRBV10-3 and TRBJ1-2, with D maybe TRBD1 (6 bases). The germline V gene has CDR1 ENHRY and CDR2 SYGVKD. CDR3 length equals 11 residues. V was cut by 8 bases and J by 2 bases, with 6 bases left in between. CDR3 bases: TGTGCCATCCAGGGGAACTATGGCTACACCTTC. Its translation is CAIQGNYGYTF.

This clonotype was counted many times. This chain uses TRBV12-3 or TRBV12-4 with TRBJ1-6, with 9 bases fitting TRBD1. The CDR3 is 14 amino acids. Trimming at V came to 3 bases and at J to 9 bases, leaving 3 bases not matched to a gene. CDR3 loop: CASSFGTGRSPLHF. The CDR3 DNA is TGTGCCAGCAGTTTCGGGACAGGGCGTTCACCCCTCCACTTT.

The CDR3 DNA follows: TGCAGTGCCACTGGGCCCGGAGGCACCATATATTTT. It yields the protein CSATGPGGTIYF. The V gene is TRBV20-1, the J gene TRBJ1-3; no reliable D call. Between the trimmed V and J ends, which lost 6 bases and 9 bases, there was a span of 15 bases. This CDR3 has 12 amino acids. Germline CDR1 DFQATT, CDR2 SNEGSKA (reference sequence).

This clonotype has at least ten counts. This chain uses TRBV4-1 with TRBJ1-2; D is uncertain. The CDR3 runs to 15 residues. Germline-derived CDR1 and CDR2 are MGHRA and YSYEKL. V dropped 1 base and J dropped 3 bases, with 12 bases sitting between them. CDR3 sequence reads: CASSQVGSEDYGYTF. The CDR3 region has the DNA TGCGCCAGCAGCCAAGTGGGATCTGAGGACTATGGCTACACCTTC.

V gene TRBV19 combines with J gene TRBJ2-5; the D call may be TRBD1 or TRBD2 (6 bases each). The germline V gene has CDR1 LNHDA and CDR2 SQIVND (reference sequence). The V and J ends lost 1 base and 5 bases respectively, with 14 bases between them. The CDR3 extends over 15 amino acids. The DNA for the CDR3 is TGTGCCAGTAGTATAGGCCTCGGGGGCCGGGAGACCCAGTACTTC. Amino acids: CASSIGLGGRETQYF.

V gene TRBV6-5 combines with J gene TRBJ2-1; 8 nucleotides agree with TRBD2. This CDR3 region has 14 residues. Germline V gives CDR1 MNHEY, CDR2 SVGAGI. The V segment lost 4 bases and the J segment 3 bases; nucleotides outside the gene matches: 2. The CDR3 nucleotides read TGTGCCAGCAGTTCGGGACTAGTCTACAATGAGCAGTTCTTC. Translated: CASSSGLVYNEQFF.

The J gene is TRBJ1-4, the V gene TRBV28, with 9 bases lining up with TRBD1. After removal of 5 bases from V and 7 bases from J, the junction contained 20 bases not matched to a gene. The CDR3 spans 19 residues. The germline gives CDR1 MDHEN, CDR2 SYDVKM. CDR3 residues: CASSPLRTHTGTGSEKLFF. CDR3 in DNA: TGTGCCAGCAGTCCCTTGCGAACTCACACCGGGACAGGGAGTGAAAAACTGTTTTTT.

CDR3 coding DNA: TGCAGCGCCTCCCGGGGCGCGATAGATACGCAGTATTTT. It is translated as CSASRGAIDTQYF. The chain joins TRBV29-1 to TRBJ2-3; tentatively, D is TRBD1 or TRBD2 (5 bases each). V was trimmed by 7 bases and J by 5 bases, leaving 16 bases between them. The CDR3 extends over 13 amino acids. Germline V gives CDR1 SQVTM, CDR2 ANQGSEA.

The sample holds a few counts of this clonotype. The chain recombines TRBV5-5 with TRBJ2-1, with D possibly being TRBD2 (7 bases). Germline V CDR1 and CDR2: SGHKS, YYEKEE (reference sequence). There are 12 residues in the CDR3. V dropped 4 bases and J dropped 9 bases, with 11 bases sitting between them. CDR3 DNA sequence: TGTGCCAGCAGCCCGAGGGGGGGTGAGCAGTTCTTC. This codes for CASSPRGGEQFF.

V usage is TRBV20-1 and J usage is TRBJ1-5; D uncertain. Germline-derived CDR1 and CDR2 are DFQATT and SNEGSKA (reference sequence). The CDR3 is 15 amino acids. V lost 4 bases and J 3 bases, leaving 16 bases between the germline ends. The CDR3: CSATAGAVFNQPQHF. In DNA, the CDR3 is TGCAGTGCTACTGCGGGCGCCGTGTTCAATCAGCCCCAGCATTTT.

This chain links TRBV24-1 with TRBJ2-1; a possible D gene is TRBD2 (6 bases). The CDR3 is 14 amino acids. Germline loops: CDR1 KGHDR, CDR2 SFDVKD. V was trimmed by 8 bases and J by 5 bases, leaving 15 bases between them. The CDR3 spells CATIKKGLNNEQFF. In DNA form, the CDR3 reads TGTGCCACCATTAAAAAGGGACTTAACAATGAGCAGTTCTTC.

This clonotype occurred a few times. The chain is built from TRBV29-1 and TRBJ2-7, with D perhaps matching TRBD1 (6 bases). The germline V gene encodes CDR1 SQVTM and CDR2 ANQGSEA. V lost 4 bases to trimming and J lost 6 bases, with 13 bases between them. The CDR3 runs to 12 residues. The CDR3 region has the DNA TGCAGCGTTGGGTACAGGGTTAGCGAGCAGTACTTC. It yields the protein CSVGYRVSEQYF.

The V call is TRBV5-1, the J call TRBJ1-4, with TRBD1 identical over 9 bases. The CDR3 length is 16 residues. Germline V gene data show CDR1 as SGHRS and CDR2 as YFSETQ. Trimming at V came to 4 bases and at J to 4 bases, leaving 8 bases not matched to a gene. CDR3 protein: CASSPGTGNHNEKLFF. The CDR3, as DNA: TGCGCCAGCAGCCCAGGGACAGGGAATCATAATGAAAAACTGTTTTTT.

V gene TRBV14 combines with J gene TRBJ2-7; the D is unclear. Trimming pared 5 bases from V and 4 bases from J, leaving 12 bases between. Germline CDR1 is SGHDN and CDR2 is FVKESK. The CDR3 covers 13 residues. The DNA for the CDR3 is TGTGCCAGCAGCTCCCGTCTCTTGTACGAGCAGTACTTC. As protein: CASSSRLLYEQYF.

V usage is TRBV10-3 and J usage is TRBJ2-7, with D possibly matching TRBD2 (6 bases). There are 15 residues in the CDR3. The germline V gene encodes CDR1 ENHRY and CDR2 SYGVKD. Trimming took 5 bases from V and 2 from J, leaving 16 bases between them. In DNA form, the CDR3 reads TGTGCCATCAGTCCCGGGGAGGTCTTAACCTACGAGCAGTACTTC. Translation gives CAISPGEVLTYEQYF.

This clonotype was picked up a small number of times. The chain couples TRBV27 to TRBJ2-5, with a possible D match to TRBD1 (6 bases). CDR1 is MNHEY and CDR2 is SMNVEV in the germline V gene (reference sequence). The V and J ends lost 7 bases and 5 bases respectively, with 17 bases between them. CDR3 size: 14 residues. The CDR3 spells CASTRRGSLETQYF. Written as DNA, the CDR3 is TGTGCCAGCACACGAAGGGGGTCCCTGGAGACCCAGTACTTC.

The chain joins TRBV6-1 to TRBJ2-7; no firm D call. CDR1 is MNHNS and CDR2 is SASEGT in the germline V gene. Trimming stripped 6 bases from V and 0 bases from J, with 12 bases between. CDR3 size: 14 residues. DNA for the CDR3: TGTGCCAGCAGCCCAACGACCAGCTCCTACGAGCAGTACTTC. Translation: CASSPTTSSYEQYF.

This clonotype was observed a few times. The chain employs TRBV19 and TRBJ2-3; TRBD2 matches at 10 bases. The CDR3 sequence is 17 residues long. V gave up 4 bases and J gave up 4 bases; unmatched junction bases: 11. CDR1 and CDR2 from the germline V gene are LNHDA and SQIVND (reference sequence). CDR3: CASSTPYLAGVSDTQYF. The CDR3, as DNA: TGTGCCAGTAGTACTCCCTACCTAGCGGGAGTATCAGATACGCAGTATTTT.

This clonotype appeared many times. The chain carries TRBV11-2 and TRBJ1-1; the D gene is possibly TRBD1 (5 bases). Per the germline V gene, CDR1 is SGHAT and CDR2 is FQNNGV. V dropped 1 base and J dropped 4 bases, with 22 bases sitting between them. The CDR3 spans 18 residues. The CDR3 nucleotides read TGTGCCAGCAGCTTAGTCTCAGGTCGGGGGATTTGGGGCACTGAAGCTTTCTTT. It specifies CASSLVSGRGIWGTEAFF. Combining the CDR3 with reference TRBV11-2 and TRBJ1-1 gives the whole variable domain EAGVAQSPRYKIIEKRQSVAFWCNPISGHATLYWYQQILGQGPKLLIQFQNNGVVDDSQLPKDRFSAERLKGVDSTLKIQPAKLEDSAVYLCASSLVSGRGIWGTEAFFGQGTRLTVV.

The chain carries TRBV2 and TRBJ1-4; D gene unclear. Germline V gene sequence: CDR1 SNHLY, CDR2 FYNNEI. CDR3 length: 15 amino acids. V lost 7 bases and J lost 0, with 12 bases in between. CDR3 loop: CASNRDTATNEKLFF. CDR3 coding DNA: TGTGCCAGCAACCGAGACACTGCAACTAATGAAAAACTGTTTTTT.